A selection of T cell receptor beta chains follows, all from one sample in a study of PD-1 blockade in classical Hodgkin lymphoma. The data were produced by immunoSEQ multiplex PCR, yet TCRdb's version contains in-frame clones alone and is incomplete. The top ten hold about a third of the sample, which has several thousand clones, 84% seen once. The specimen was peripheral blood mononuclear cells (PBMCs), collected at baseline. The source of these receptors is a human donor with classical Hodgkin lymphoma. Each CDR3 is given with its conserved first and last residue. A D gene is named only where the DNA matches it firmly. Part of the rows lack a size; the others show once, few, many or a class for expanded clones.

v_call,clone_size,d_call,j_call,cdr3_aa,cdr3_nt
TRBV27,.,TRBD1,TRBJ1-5,CASRAGTGSNQPQHF,TGTGCCAGCAGGGCCGGGACAGGGAGTAATCAGCCCCAGCATTTT
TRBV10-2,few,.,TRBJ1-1,CASRLGVMNTEAFF,TGCGCCAGCCGATTGGGGGTAATGAACACTGAAGCTTTCTTT
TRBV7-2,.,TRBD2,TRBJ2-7,CASSLGREGYEQYF,TGTGCCAGCAGCTTAGGGCGGGAGGGGTACGAGCAGTACTTC
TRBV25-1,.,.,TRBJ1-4,CASSDGVANEKLFF,TGTGCCAGCAGTGATGGAGTTGCTAATGAAAAACTGTTTTTT
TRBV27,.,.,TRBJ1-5,CASSLSPDPRQPQHF,TGTGCCAGCAGTTTATCGCCGGACCCGAGGCAGCCCCAGCATTTT
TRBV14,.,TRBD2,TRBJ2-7,CASSPAGAGVYEQYF,TGTGCCAGCAGCCCCGCTGGGGCGGGAGTCTACGAGCAGTACTTC
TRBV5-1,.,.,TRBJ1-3,CASSPPSGRGNTIYF,TGCGCCAGCAGCCCCCCGTCCGGAAGAGGAAACACCATATATTTT
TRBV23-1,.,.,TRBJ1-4,CASSLLGGRVNEKLFF,TGCGCCAGCAGTCTCCTGGGGGGAAGGGTTAATGAAAAACTGTTTTTT
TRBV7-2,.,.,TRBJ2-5,CASSLTGPLGETQYF,TGTGCCAGCAGTCTAACGGGGCCTCTGGGGGAGACCCAGTACTTC
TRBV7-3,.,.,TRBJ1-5,CASSLQGRRGRNNQPQHF,TGTGCCAGCAGCTTACAGGGCCGCCGGGGCAGAAACAATCAGCCCCAGCATTTT
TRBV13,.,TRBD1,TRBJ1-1,CASSLGQGENTEAFF,TGTGCCAGCAGCTTAGGCCAGGGGGAGAACACTGAAGCTTTCTTT
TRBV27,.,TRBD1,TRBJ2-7,CASSLSLPGTGRGTYEQYF,TGTGCCAGCAGTTTATCCTTACCCGGGACAGGGCGGGGGACCTACGAGCAGTACTTC
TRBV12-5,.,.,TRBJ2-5,CASGSGGFQETQYF,TGTGCTAGTGGTTCTGGAGGATTTCAAGAGACCCAGTACTTC
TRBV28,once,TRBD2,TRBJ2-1,CASSLPAGAGKNEQFF,TGTGCCAGCAGTTTACCGGCGGGAGCGGGAAAGAATGAGCAGTTCTTC
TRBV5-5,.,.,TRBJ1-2,CASSLDSGGRYGYTF,TGTGCCAGCAGCTTAGACAGCGGGGGGAGATATGGCTACACCTTC
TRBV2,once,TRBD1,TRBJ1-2,CASRGQGFSTYGYTF,TGTGCCAGCAGGGGACAGGGTTTCTCTACCTATGGCTACACCTTC
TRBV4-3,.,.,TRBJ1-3,CASSQDLGDGRASLFSGNTIYF,TGCGCCAGCAGCCAAGATTTGGGGGATGGCAGGGCTTCACTTTTCTCTGGAAACACCATATATTTT
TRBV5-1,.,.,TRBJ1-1,CASSLVHMNTEAFF,TGCGCCAGCAGCTTGGTCCACATGAACACTGAAGCTTTCTTT
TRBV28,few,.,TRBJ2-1,CASSRDRSSYNEQFF,TGTGCCAGCAGCCGCGACAGGAGCTCCTACAATGAGCAGTTCTTC
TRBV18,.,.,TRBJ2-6,CASSGSGANVLTF,TGTGCCAGCTCGGGGTCTGGGGCCAACGTCCTGACTTTC
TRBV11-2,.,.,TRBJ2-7,CASSLPGAWHEQYF,TGTGCCAGCAGCTTACCAGGGGCATGGCACGAGCAGTACTTC
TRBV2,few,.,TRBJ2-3,CASSRSDTQYF,TGTGCCAGCAGCCGCTCAGATACGCAGTATTTT
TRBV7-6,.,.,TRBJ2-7,CASSPALGGQYF,TGTGCCAGCAGCCCAGCCTTGGGGGGGCAGTACTTC